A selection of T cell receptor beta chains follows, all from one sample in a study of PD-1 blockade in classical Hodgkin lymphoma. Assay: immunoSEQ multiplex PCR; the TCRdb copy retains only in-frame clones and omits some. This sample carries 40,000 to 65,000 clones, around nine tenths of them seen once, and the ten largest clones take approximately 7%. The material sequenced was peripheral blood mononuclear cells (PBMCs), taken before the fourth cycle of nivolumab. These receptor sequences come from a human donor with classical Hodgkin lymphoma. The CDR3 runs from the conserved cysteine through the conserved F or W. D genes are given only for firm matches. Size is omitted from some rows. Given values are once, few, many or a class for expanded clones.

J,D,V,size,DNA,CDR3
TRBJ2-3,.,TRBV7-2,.,TGTGCCAGCAGCTTAATGGCAGGGGGGAGCACAGATACGCAGTATTTT,CASSLMAGGSTDTQYF
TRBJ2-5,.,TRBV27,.,TGTGCCAGCAGTTTATGGGGCTACCAAGAGACCCAGTACTTC,CASSLWGYQETQYF
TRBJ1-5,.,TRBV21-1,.,TGTGCCAGCAGCAAAGAGGAGGGGGTGGGGAATCAGCCCCAGCATTTT,CASSKEEGVGNQPQHF
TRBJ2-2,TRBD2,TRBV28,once,TGTGCCAGCAGTTTACCCAGCGGGAGAGTGTGGTCCGGGGAGCTGTTTTTT,CASSLPSGRVWSGELFF
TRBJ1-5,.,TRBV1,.,TGCACCAGCAGCCGACCCAATCAGCCCCAGCATTTT,CTSSRPNQPQHF
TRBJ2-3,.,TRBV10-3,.,TGTGCCATCAGTGAGTCGATGGCAGGGTCAGATACGCAGTATTTT,CAISESMAGSDTQYF
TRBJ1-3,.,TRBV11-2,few,TGTGCCAGCAGCCCCGGGTTATGGCACTCTGGAAACACCATATATTTT,CASSPGLWHSGNTIYF
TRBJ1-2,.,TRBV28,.,TGTGCCAGCACCCTAGGGGGGCCTGGCTACACCTTC,CASTLGGPGYTF
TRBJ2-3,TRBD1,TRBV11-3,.,TGTGCCAGCAGCCTAACCGGGACAGACACAGATACGCAGTATTTT,CASSLTGTDTDTQYF
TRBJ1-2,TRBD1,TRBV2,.,TGTGCCAGCAGTGGGACAGGGGGGATGGCTAACTATGGCTACACCTTC,CASSGTGGMANYGYTF
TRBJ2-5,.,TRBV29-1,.,TGCAGCGTTGAAGATCCCGGATCGGAGACCCAGTACTTC,CSVEDPGSETQYF
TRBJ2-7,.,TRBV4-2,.,TGTGCCAGCAGCCTCCTTACGGGGGGGACAGGGTCCCACGAGCAGTACTTC,CASSLLTGGTGSHEQYF
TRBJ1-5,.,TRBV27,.,TGTGCCAGCAGTCCCGACAGGTTTAGCAATCAGCCCCAGCATTTT,CASSPDRFSNQPQHF
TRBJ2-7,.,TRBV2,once,TGTGCCAGCATGCGGACTGCAACCTACGAGCAGTACTTC,CASMRTATYEQYF
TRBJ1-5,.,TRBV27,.,TGTGCCAGCAGTTTATCGCTGGGGGTGGGGAATCAGCCCCAGCATTTT,CASSLSLGVGNQPQHF
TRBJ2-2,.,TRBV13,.,TGTGCCAGCAGCTTAGGCCGAGGGGGAAACAAGCTGTTTTTT,CASSLGRGGNKLFF
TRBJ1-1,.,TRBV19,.,TGTGCCAGTAGTGTGGGATTGAACACTGAAGCTTTCTTT,CASSVGLNTEAFF
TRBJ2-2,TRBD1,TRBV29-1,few,TGCAGCGCAAGGACAGGGGGGACCGGGGAGCTGTTTTTT,CSARTGGTGELFF
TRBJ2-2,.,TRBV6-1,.,TGTGCCAGCAGCGCCGGGACATCGAACACCGGGGAGCTGTTTTTT,CASSAGTSNTGELFF
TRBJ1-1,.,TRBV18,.,TGTGCCAGCTCACCACTCCGGACCGGGGGGGGCCTGAACACTGAAGCTTTCTTT,CASSPLRTGGGLNTEAFF
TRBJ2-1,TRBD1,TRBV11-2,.,TGTGCCAGCAGCTTAGTTAGACAGGGGGCGCGCAATGAGCAGTTCTTC,CASSLVRQGARNEQFF
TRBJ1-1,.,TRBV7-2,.,TGTGCCAGCAGCCCGGGGGACACGGAAGCTTTCTTT,CASSPGDTEAFF
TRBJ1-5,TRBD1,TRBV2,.,TGTGCCAGCAGTCCAAGGACAGGGCCGAATCAGCCCCAGCATTTT,CASSPRTGPNQPQHF
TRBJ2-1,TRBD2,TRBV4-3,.,TGCGCCAGCAGCCAAGAAGCACTAGCGGGGACGCAGTTCTTC,CASSQEALAGTQFF
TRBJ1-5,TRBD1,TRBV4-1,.,TGCGCCAGCAGCCAGGACAGGAATAGCAATCAGCCCCAGCATTTT,CASSQDRNSNQPQHF
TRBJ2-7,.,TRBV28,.,TGTGCCAGCACCAGGGGGGGGCTAGCGGCCTACGAGCAGTACTTC,CASTRGGLAAYEQYF
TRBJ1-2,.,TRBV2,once,TGTGCCAGCAGTGAATCAGGGAACTATGGCTACACCTTC,CASSESGNYGYTF
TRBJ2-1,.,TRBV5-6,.,TGTGCCAGCAGCTTGGCCGCGGTTGGTGAGCAGTTCTTC,CASSLAAVGEQFF
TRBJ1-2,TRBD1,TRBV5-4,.,TGTGCCAGCAGCCAGGACAGGGGGCTTAACGGCTACACCTTC,CASSQDRGLNGYTF
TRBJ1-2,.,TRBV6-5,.,TGTGCCAGCAGTTACTCGATTGTCTCGGGCTATGGCTACACCTTC,CASSYSIVSGYGYTF
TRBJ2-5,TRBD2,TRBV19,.,TGTGCCAGTAGTATGGCGGGGGGCCCAGGGGAGACCCAGTACTTC,CASSMAGGPGETQYF
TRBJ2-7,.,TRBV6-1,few,TGTGCCAGCAGTGAGGGGCAGATTCCAGACTACGAGCAGTACTTC,CASSEGQIPDYEQYF
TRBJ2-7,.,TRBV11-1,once,TGTGCCAGCAGCCCCCGGGACAATACCTACGAGCAGTACTTC,CASSPRDNTYEQYF
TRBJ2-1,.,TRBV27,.,TGTGCCAGCAGTTTATCCACCTACAATGAGCAGTTCTTC,CASSLSTYNEQFF
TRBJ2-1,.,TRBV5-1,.,TGCGCCAGCAGCTTGCAAGGGAACAATGAGCAGTTCTTC,CASSLQGNNEQFF
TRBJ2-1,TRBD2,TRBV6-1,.,TGTGCCAGCAGCGACTCAGCGGGGTACAATGAGCAGTTCTTC,CASSDSAGYNEQFF
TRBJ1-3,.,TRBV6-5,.,TGTGCCAGCAGTTCTGGGAGAACCAGCTCTGGAAACACCATATATTTT,CASSSGRTSSGNTIYF
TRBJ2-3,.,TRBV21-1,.,TGTGCCAGCAGCAAAGGGGAAGAGCGGGAGGGCATTGATACGCAGTATTTT,CASSKGEEREGIDTQYF
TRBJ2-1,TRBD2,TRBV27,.,TGTGCCAGCAGTCCGGTAGCGGGAGCGGATGATGAGCAGTTCTTC,CASSPVAGADDEQFF
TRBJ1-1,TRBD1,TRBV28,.,TGTGCCAGCAGTCCAATACCCGGGACAGGCTCGAACACTGAAGCTTTCTTT,CASSPIPGTGSNTEAFF
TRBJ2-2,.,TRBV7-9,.,TGTGCCAGCAGCCCCGAGGTTTGGGGGACCGGGGAGCTGTTTTTT,CASSPEVWGTGELFF
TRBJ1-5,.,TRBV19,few,TGTGCCAGTACCCGGACAGAACGCCAGCCCCAGCATTTT,CASTRTERQPQHF
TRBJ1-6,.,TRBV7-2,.,TGTGCCAGCACCCAAACTATTCTCTCCTATAATTCACCCCTCCACTTT,CASTQTILSYNSPLHF
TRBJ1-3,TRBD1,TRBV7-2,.,TGTGCCAGCAGCCCAGACAGGGGGTCCGGAAACACCATATATTTT,CASSPDRGSGNTIYF
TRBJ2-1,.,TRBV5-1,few,TGCGCCAGCAGCCTACTAGTAGGGGACAATGAGCAGTTCTTC,CASSLLVGDNEQFF
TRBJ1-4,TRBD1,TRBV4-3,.,TGCGCCAGCAGCCAAGATGGGGCAGGGGGTAATGAAAAACTGTTTTTT,CASSQDGAGGNEKLFF